Below, 28 T cell receptor beta chains from the same sample are listed, as sequenced in a study of T-cell reconstitution after alpha-beta-depleted transplantation in children. Molecular barcoding with unique molecular identifiers was used for the TCRbeta library. TCRdb reprocessed the PCR reads with MiXCR, giving one entry per CDR3 protein. Of 250,000 to 400,000 distinct CDR3 sequences in the sample, more than 20% were seen once. Sequenced material: PBMCs, mostly from graft donor cells, taken 180 days after TCRalphabeta/CD19-depleted stem cell transplant. Every receptor here comes from a male patient aged 5 to 17 who had a stem cell transplant for acute lymphoblastic leukemia, so the T cells may come from the graft donor.

This clonotype was detected a few times. Here the CDR3 DNA reads TGTGCCAGCAGTTTTCGTTCGGGCAGAAAGAGGCATGGCTACACCTTC. Its translation is CASSFRSGRKRHGYTF. The chain has TRBV12-3 or TRBV12-4 and TRBJ1-2; D unclear. This CDR3 has 16 residues. V was pared by 3 bases and J by 6 bases, with 20 bases between.

This sequence joins TRBV29-1 and TRBJ2-7, with D unclear. This CDR3 comprises 18 residues. Germline V gene data show CDR1 as SQVTM and CDR2 as ANQGSEA. V lost 2 bases and J 0 bases, leaving 23 bases between the germline ends. The CDR3 is CSVETFRSGSYFSYEQYF. CDR3 nucleotide sequence: TGCAGCGTTGAAACCTTCCGGTCAGGCAGTTACTTCTCCTACGAGCAGTACTTC.

On this clonotype: A much larger clone differs from this one at a single base, so this may be a read error. The V and J genes are TRBV5-5 and TRBJ2-2, with 11 bases aligning to TRBD1. CDR1 is SGHKS, CDR2 YYEKEE, per germline (reference sequence). The CDR3 is made up of 17 amino acids. V lost 5 bases, J lost 7 bases, and 13 bases stayed unmatched. CDR3 nucleotides: TGTGCCAGCAGGAATTCGGACAGGGGGCGTGAGATCGGGGAGCTGTTTTTT. Amino acids: CASRNSDRGREIGELFF. Complete variable domain (other parts from reference TRBV5-5 and TRBJ2-2): DAGVTQSPTHLIKTRGQQVTLRCSPISGHKSVSWYQQVLGQGPQFIFQYYEKEERGRGNFPDRFSARQFPNYSSELNVNALLLGDSALYLCASRNSDRGREIGELFFGEGSRLTVL.

The sample holds a few counts of this clonotype. The CDR3 loop reads CASSSPTGTGEDTEAFF. CDR3 DNA: TGCGCCAGCAGCTCACCGACCGGGACAGGGGAGGACACTGAAGCTTTCTTT. The J gene is TRBJ1-1, the V gene TRBV5-1, with TRBD1 identical over 10 bases. V dropped 3 bases and J dropped 3; count of bases not matched to a gene: 11. This CDR3 contains 17 residues. Germline V gene sequence: CDR1 SGHRS, CDR2 YFSETQ.

The V gene is TRBV3-1, the J gene TRBJ2-1, with TRBD2 as a possible D gene (6 bases). Trimming took off 0 bases at V and 0 bases at J, with 18 bases between the two ends. Germline loops: CDR1 LGHDT, CDR2 YNNKEL (reference sequence). The CDR3 has 19 residues. In DNA form, the CDR3 reads TGTGCCAGCAGCCAAGATCCATTAGCGGCGGGCCACTCCTACAATGAGCAGTTCTTC. Translating it yields CASSQDPLAAGHSYNEQFF.

As regards this clonotype: Since a much larger clone is just one base distant, this may be a read error. This chain joins TRBV12-3 or TRBV12-4 and TRBJ2-1; 8 nucleotides line up with TRBD1. There are 14 residues in the CDR3. CDR3 sequence reads: CANSPRQGSYEQFF. The CDR3 DNA is TGTGCCAACAGTCCCCGACAGGGGAGCTATGAGCAGTTCTTC.

The V call is TRBV5-1, the J call TRBJ1-5, with D perhaps TRBD1 (5 bases). Germline CDR1 and CDR2: SGHRS and YFSETQ. V lost 2 bases and J lost 4, with 10 bases in between. This CDR3 contains 14 residues. As DNA, the CDR3 is TGCGCCAGCAGCTTTATGGGGGAAAATCAGCCCCAGCATTTT. Protein sequence: CASSFMGENQPQHF. Full variable domain (rest looked up from reference TRBV5-1 and TRBJ1-5): KAGVTQTPRYLIKTRGQQVTLSCSPISGHRSVSWYQQTPGQGLQFLFEYFSETQRNKGNFPGRFSGRQFSNSRSEMNVSTLELGDSALYLCASSFMGENQPQHFGDGTRLSIL.

The rearrangement joins TRBV12-3 or TRBV12-4 to TRBJ2-7; D ambiguous. The CDR3 has 15 amino acids. The V end was cut by 7 bases, the J end by 6 bases, with 22 bases between. CDR3 nucleotides: TGTGCCAGCACCCCCCATGGGCGGAATTTGGGCGAGCAGTACTTC. Its protein product is CASTPHGRNLGEQYF.

The chain employs TRBV6-1 and TRBJ2-3; D is possibly TRBD2 (6 bases). The length of the CDR3 is 15 residues. Germline CDR1 and CDR2: MNHNS and SASEGT. V lost 5 bases, J lost 5 bases, and 17 bases lay in between. The CDR3 DNA reads TGTGCCAGCAGTCCGACTAGTTGGTTGCGAGATACGCAGTATTTT. Encoded protein: CASSPTSWLRDTQYF.

This clonotype was counted a few times. CDR3 DNA: TGCGCCAGTGCATTCTTCGGGACTAGCGGGTTCTACGAGCAGTACTTC. This codes for CASAFFGTSGFYEQYF. This rearrangement joins TRBV5-1 to TRBJ2-7; TRBD2 matches at 12 bases. The ends lost 8 bases at V and 3 bases at J; junction bases unmatched: 12. The germline CDR1 and CDR2 sequences are SGHRS and YFSETQ. This CDR3 has 16 amino acids.

V usage is TRBV5-1 and J usage is TRBJ2-3; a weak D match, TRBD2 (6 bases). The ends were cut back, 4 bases at V and 1 base at J, with 22 bases in the middle. The length of the CDR3 is 18 residues. Per germline, CDR1 SGHRS and CDR2 YFSETQ. CDR3 DNA: TGCGCCAGCAGCAGAACCGGGACTGATTCTGTGCGCACAGATACGCAGTATTTT. Translation gives CASSRTGTDSVRTDTQYF.

This sequence joins TRBV4-2 and TRBJ2-1, with D perhaps TRBD2 (6 bases). Trimming removed 4 bases at V and 0 bases at J, with 10 bases between. The CDR3 is made up of 15 amino acids. Germline V CDR1 and CDR2: LGHNA, YNFKEQ. The CDR3 loop is CASSPAGSSYNEQFF. The DNA of the CDR3 is TGTGCCAGCAGCCCCGCGGGGAGCTCCTACAATGAGCAGTTCTTC.

This chain links TRBV10-3 with TRBJ2-5; 7 nucleotides align to TRBD2. Trimming cost V 7 bases and J 4 bases; bases outside gene matches: 6. The CDR3 contains 13 residues. Germline V CDR1 and CDR2: ENHRY, SYGVKD. CDR3 region: CAINAGVAETQYF. The CDR3 DNA reads TGTGCCATCAACGCGGGAGTGGCAGAGACCCAGTACTTC.

V gene TRBV12-3 or TRBV12-4 combines with J gene TRBJ1-5; D is ambiguous. Trimming removed 4 bases at V and 0 bases at J, with 7 bases between. The CDR3 loop spans 14 amino acids. CDR3 bases: TGTGCCAGCAGTTCCAAGAGTAGCAATCAGCCCCAGCATTTT. This codes for CASSSKSSNQPQHF.

The chain uses TRBV7-3 and TRBJ2-1, with 10 nucleotides matching TRBD2. This CDR3 comprises 12 residues. With V trimmed by 5 bases and J by 12 bases, 4 bases remained unmatched. The germline V gene encodes CDR1 SGHTA and CDR2 FQGTGA. The CDR3 bases are TGTGCCAGCAGCCCGGGACTAGCGAGGCAGTTCTTC. Translation: CASSPGLARQFF.

This clonotype was seen a handful of times. The chain is built from TRBV5-1 and TRBJ1-1; D gene ambiguous. V lost 0 bases and J 6 bases, leaving 15 bases between the germline ends. The CDR3 is 15 amino acids. Per the germline V gene, CDR1 is SGHRS and CDR2 is YFSETQ. For the CDR3, the DNA is TGCGCCAGCAGCTTGGACCCAATCGGGTACCCTGAAGCTTTCTTT. It translates to CASSLDPIGYPEAFF.

The chain couples TRBV27 to TRBJ2-1; D is perhaps TRBD2 (5 bases). This CDR3 has 16 residues. Germline CDR1 reads MNHEY; CDR2 reads SMNVEV (reference sequence). Between the trimmed V and J ends, which lost 1 base and 4 bases, there was a span of 14 bases. The CDR3 DNA is TGTGCCAGCAGTTTATTAAGTGGCGGGTATTACAATGAGCAGTTCTTC. Its protein product is CASSLLSGGYYNEQFF.

This sequence joins TRBV7-4 and TRBJ2-7, with 12 nucleotides matching TRBD2. Germline V gene lookup returns CDR1 SGHVT and CDR2 SQSDAQ. The CDR3 consists of 18 residues. Unmatched junction bases numbered 13, after V lost 5 bases and J lost 2 bases. CDR3 sequence (DNA): TGTGCCAGCAGCCTGAACCCTAGCGGGAGGGTCTCAACCTACGAGCAGTACTTC. Its protein product is CASSLNPSGRVSTYEQYF.

Only a few counts were recorded for this clonotype. The V and J genes are TRBV20-1 and TRBJ2-7; D is perhaps TRBD2 (6 bases). Germline CDR1 DFQATT, CDR2 SNEGSKA (reference sequence). Trimming shortened V by 5 bases and J by 6 bases, and 11 bases separated the two germline ends. The CDR3 covers 11 residues. The CDR3 loop reads CSASGLLEQYF. As DNA, the CDR3 is TGCAGTGCTTCAGGACTACTCGAGCAGTACTTC.

This clonotype showed up many times. The chain joins TRBV7-9 to TRBJ2-1; the D is unclear. V lost 2 bases, J lost 4 bases, and 9 bases lay in between. Per the germline V gene, CDR1 is SEHNR and CDR2 is FQNEAQ (reference sequence). The CDR3 is 14 amino acids. The CDR3 DNA reads TGTGCCAGCAGCTTATGGGAAGAATACAATGAGCAGTTCTTC. Translating gives CASSLWEEYNEQFF.

This clonotype came up a few times. This chain links TRBV28 with TRBJ2-1; D not resolved. V gave up 6 bases and J gave up 7 bases, with 19 bases separating them. Germline CDR1 is MDHEN and CDR2 is SYDVKM. This CDR3 is built from 15 residues. CDR3 residues: CASSPEAALGNEQFF. In nucleotides, the CDR3 is TGTGCCAGCAGCCCAGAGGCCGCTCTGGGTAATGAGCAGTTCTTC.

The sample holds a few counts of this clonotype. This sequence joins TRBV27 and TRBJ2-7, with 7 bases fitting TRBD1. Germline CDR1 reads MNHEY; CDR2 reads SMNVEV (reference sequence). There are 13 residues in the CDR3. V lost 2 bases to trimming and J lost 3 bases; unmatched junction nucleotides: 1. CDR3 loop: CASSLPGGYEQYF. The CDR3 nucleotides read TGTGCCAGCAGTTTACCAGGGGGCTACGAGCAGTACTTC.

This chain connects TRBV12-3 or TRBV12-4 to TRBJ1-2; D unclear. V was trimmed by 6 bases and J by 0 bases, leaving 8 bases between them. The CDR3 extends over 13 amino acids. CDR3 loop: CASSSHPNYGYTF. The CDR3 DNA reads as TGTGCCAGCAGCAGTCACCCTAACTATGGCTACACCTTC.

This clonotype was counted a few times. The V gene is TRBV5-1, the J gene TRBJ2-1; 8 nucleotides agree with TRBD2. The length of the CDR3 is 17 residues. Per germline, CDR1 SGHRS and CDR2 YFSETQ. The junction had 13 bases not matched to a gene; V was cut back by 0 bases and J by 8 bases. For the CDR3, the DNA is TGCGCCAGCAGCTTGGGCCATGGACTAGCCTTCATGTATGAGCAGTTCTTC. It translates to CASSLGHGLAFMYEQFF.

In this sample, this clonotype turned up a few times. The genes are TRBV10-2 and TRBJ2-3; TRBD2 matches 9 bases. V was clipped by 6 bases and J by 3 bases; unmatched bases: 10. CDR1 and CDR2 from the germline V gene are WSHSY and SAAADI. This CDR3 contains 16 residues. The CDR3 nucleotides read TGCGCCAGCAGGACCTTTCGCGGGAGGGGGACAGATACGCAGTATTTT. It specifies CASRTFRGRGTDTQYF.

The J gene is TRBJ2-1, the V gene TRBV7-3, with 9 bases that match TRBD2. Germline V lookup: CDR1 SGHTA, CDR2 FQGTGA. The J segment lost 8 bases and the V segment lost 2 bases, leaving 4 bases of the junction unmatched. This CDR3 is built from 14 residues. This CDR3 reads CASSLAGGVHEQFF. As DNA, the CDR3 is TGTGCCAGCAGCTTAGCGGGAGGGGTCCATGAGCAGTTCTTC.

Of note for this clonotype: The junction and the germline gene differ at one end; a read error may be behind it. The rearrangement links TRBV5-1 to TRBJ2-4; 7 bases fit TRBD2. The V gene's germline CDR1 is SGHRS and CDR2 YFSETQ. The CDR3 covers 18 residues. This CDR3 reads CTSSSSGGKGLAKNIQYF. The CDR3 DNA reads TGCACCAGCAGCTCCTCCGGGGGGAAAGGCCTAGCCAAAAACATTCAGTACTTC.

The sample holds many counts of this clonotype. The chain uses TRBV29-1 and TRBJ1-1; perhaps TRBD1 as D (6 bases). Germline CDR1 is SQVTM and CDR2 is ANQGSEA. CDR3 size: 13 residues. V lost 3 bases, J lost 1 base, and 9 bases lay in between. CDR3 in DNA: TGCAGCGTTGACAAACAGGGGAACACTGAAGCTTTCTTT. Protein product: CSVDKQGNTEAFF.